This T cell receptor beta chain was observed in a study of T cell responses to AZD1222 COVID-19 vaccine. Whole-study findings and limits: Donors, mostly white British, included more females; clonal diversity was possibly underestimated. Only a handful of people who got AZD1222 tested seropositive at baseline.

The assay was immunoSEQ multiplex PCR, and TCRdb's table has in-frame clones only and misses some. The repertoire holds about 140,000 clones, with around 89% as singletons. Germline V lookup: CDR1 SGHVS, CDR2 FNYEAQ. Trimming took off 1 base at V and 2 bases at J, with 11 bases between the two ends. CDR3 length equals 16 residues. Comment on this clone: Its target is not known.

The V gene is TRBV7-6, the J gene TRBJ1-4; no firm D call. The source is an adult who received the AZD1222 COVID-19 vaccine. This sample comprised peripheral blood, obtained 28 days after the second AZD1222 dose. CDR3 residues: CASSLGLRPTNEKLFF. The CDR3 nucleotides read TGTGCCAGCAGCTTAGGACTCCGCCCTACTAATGAAAAACTGTTTTTT. Combining the CDR3 with reference TRBV7-6 and TRBJ1-4 gives the whole variable domain GAGVSQSPRYKVTKRGQDVALRCDPISGHVSLYWYRQALGQGPEFLTYFNYEAQQDKSGLPNDRFSAERPEGSISTLTIQRTEQRDSAMYRCASSLGLRPTNEKLFFGSGTQLSVL.